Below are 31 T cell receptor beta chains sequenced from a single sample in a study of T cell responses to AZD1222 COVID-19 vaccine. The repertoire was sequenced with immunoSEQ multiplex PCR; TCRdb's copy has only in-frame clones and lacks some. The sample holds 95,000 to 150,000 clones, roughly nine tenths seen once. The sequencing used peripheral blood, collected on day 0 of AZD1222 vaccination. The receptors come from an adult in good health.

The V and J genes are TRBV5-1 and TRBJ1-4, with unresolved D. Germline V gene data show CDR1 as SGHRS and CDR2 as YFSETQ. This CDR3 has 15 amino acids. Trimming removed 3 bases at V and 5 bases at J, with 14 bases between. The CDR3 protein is CASSSGVHPNEKLFF. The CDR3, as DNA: TGCGCCAGCAGCTCGGGAGTACACCCGAATGAAAAACTGTTTTTT.

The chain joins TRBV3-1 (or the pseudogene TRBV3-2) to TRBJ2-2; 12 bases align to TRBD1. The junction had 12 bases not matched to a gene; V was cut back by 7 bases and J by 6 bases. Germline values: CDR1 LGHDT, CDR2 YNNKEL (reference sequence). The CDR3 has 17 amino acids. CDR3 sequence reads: CASTVQKGQGAAGELFF. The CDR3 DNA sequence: TGTGCCAGCACCGTACAAAAGGGACAGGGGGCGGCCGGGGAGCTGTTTTTT.

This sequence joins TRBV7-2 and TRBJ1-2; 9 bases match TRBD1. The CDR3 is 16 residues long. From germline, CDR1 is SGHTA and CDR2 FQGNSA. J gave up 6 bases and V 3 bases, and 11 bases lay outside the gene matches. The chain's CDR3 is CASSLGQGPIRDGYTF. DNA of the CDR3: TGTGCCAGCAGCTTGGGACAGGGCCCCATAAGGGATGGCTACACCTTC.

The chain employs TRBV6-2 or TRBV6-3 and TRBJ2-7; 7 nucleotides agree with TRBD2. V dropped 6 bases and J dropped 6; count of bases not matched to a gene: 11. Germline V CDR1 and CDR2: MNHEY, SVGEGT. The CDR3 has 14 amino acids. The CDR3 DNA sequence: TGTGCCAGCAGCCCGACTAGCACTGGGACCGAGCAGTACTTC. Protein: CASSPTSTGTEQYF.

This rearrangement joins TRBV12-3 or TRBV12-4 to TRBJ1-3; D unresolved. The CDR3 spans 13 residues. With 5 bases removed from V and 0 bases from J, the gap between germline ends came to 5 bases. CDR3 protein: CASSRHSGNTIYF. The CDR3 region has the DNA TGTGCCAGCAGTCGACACTCTGGAAACACCATATATTTT.

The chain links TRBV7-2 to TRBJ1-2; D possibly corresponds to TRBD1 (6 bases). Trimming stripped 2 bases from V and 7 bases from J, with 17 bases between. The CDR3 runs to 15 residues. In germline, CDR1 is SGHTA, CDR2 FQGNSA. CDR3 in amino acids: CASSLRTAGGSGYTF. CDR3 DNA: TGTGCCAGCAGCTTAAGGACAGCGGGGGGTAGTGGCTACACCTTC.

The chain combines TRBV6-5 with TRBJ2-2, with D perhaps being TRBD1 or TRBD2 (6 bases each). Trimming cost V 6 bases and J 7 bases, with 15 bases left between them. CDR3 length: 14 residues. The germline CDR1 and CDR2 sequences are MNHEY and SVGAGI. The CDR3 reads CASRSGAWGGELFF. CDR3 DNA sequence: TGTGCCAGCAGATCGGGGGCATGGGGCGGGGAGCTGTTTTTT.

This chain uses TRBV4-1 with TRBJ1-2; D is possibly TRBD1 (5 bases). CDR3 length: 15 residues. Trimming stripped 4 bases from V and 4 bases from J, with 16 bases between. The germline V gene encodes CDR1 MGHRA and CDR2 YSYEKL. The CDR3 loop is CASSPVRSGGYGYTF. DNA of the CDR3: TGCGCCAGCAGCCCCGTCCGATCCGGGGGCTATGGCTACACCTTC.

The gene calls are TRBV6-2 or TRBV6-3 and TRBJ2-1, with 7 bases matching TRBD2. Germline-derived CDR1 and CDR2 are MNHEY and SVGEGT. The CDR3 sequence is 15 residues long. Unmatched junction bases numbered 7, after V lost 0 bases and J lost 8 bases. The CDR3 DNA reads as TGTGCCAGCAGTTACTCCCAGACTAGCAACGATGAGCAGTTCTTC. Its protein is CASSYSQTSNDEQFF.

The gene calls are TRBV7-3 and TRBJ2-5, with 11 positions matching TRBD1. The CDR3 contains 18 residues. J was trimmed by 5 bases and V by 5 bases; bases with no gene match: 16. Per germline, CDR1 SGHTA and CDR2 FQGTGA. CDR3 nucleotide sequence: TGTGCCAGCAGCCCCTCACCTCCCCGGACAGGGGGCAGGGAGACCCAGTACTTC. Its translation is CASSPSPPRTGGRETQYF.

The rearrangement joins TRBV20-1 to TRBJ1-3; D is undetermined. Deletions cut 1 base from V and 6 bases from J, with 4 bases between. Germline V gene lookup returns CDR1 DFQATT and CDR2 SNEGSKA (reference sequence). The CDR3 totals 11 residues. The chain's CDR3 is CSARGANTIYF. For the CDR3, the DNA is TGCAGTGCTAGAGGGGCAAACACCATATATTTT.

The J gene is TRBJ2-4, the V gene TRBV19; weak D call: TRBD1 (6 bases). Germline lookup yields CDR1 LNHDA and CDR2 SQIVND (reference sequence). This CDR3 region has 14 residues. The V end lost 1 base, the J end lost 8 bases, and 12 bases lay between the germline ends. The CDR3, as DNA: TGTGCCAGTAGTATAGTGGGGGCGTGGGACATTCAGTACTTC. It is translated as CASSIVGAWDIQYF.

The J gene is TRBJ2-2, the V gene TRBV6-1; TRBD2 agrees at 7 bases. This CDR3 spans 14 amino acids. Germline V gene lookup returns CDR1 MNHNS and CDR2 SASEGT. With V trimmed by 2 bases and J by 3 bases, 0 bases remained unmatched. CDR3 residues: CASSELADTGELFF. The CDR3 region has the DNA TGTGCCAGCAGTGAACTAGCGGACACCGGGGAGCTGTTTTTT.

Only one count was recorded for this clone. The CDR3 spells CASNAGMDRPSYEQYF. The DNA of the CDR3 is TGTGCCAGTAATGCGGGGATGGACAGGCCCTCCTACGAGCAGTACTTC. This chain uses TRBV19 with TRBJ2-7; maybe TRBD1 (7 bases). Per the germline V gene, CDR1 is LNHDA and CDR2 is SQIVND (reference sequence). The CDR3 length is 16 residues. The V end lost 7 bases, the J end lost 0 bases, and 19 bases lay between the germline ends.

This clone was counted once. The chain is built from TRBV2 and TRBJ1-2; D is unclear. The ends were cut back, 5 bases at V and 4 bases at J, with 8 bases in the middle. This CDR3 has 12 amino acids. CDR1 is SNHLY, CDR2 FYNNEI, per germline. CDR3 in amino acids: CASSPESYGYTF. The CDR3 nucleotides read TGTGCCAGCAGTCCAGAGTCCTATGGCTACACCTTC.

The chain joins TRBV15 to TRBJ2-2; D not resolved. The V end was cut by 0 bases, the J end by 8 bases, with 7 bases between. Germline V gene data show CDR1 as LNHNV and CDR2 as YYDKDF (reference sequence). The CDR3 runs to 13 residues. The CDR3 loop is CATSRETRGELFF. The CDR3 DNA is TGTGCCACCAGCAGAGAAACAAGAGGGGAGCTGTTTTTT.

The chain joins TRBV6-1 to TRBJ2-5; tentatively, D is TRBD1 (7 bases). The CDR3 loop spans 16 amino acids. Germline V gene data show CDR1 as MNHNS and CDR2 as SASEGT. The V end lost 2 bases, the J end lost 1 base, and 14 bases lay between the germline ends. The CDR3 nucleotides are TGTGCCAGCAGTGAATCAGGGGGGACTTTCCAAGAGACCCAGTACTTC. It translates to CASSESGGTFQETQYF.

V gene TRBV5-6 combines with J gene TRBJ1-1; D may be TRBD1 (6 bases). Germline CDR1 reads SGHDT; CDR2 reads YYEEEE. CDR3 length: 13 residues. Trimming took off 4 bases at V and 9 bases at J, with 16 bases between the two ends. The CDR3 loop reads CASSRMGAAKAFF. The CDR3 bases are TGTGCCAGCAGCCGGATGGGGGCCGCTAAAGCTTTCTTT.

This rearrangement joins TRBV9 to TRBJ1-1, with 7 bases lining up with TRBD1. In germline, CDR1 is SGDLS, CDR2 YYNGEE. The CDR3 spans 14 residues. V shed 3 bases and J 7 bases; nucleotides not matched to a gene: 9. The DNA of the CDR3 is TGTGCCAGCAGCGGCCGGGACAGCGCCTTTGAAGCTTTCTTT. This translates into CASSGRDSAFEAFF.

The CDR3 here is CASSLEVGQVSGNTIYF. The CDR3 DNA is TGTGCCAGCAGCCTTGAAGTAGGGCAGGTCTCTGGAAACACCATATATTTT. This chain connects TRBV7-6 to TRBJ1-3; no clear D. The CDR3 spans 17 residues. Trimming removed 5 bases from V and 0 bases from J, with 17 bases in between. From germline, CDR1 is SGHVS and CDR2 FNYEAQ.

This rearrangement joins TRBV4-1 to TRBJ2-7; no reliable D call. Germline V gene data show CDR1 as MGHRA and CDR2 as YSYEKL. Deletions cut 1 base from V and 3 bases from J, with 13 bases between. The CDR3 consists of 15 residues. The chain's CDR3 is CASSQVLGPIYEQYF. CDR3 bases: TGCGCCAGCAGCCAAGTTTTGGGTCCTATCTACGAGCAGTACTTC.

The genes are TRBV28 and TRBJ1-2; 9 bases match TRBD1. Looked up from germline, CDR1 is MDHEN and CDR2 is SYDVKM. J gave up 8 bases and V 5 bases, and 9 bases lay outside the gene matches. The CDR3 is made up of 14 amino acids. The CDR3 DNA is TGTGCCAGCAGTCAACCTCTACAGGGGGCAGGCTACACCTTC. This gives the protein CASSQPLQGAGYTF.

CDR3 nucleotide sequence: TGCAGCGTTGACAGGACGGGGAACACTGAAGCTTTCTTT. Protein sequence: CSVDRTGNTEAFF. V is TRBV29-1 and J is TRBJ1-1; D remains unclear. This CDR3 is built from 13 residues. Germline V gene sequence: CDR1 SQVTM, CDR2 ANQGSEA. Between the trimmed V and J ends, which lost 3 bases and 1 base, there was a span of 9 bases.

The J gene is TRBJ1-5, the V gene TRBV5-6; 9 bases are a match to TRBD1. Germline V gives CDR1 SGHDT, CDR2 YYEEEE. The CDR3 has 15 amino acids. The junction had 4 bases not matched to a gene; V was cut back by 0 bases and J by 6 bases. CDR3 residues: CASSLGQGVRQPQHF. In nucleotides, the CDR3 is TGTGCCAGCAGCTTGGGACAGGGGGTCCGTCAGCCCCAGCATTTT.

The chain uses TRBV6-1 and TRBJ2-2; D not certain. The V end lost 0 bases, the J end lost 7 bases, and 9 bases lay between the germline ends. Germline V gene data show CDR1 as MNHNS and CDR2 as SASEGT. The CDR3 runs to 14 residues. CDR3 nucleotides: TGTGCCAGCAGTGAAGCGTGGTGGGGCGGGGAGCTGTTTTTT. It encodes CASSEAWWGGELFF.

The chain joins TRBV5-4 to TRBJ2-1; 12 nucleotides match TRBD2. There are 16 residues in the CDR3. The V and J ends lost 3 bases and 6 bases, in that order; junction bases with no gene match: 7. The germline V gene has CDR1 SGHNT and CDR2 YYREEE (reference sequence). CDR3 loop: CASSSQLAGGGNEQFF. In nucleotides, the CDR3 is TGTGCCAGCAGCTCCCAACTAGCGGGGGGCGGCAATGAGCAGTTCTTC.

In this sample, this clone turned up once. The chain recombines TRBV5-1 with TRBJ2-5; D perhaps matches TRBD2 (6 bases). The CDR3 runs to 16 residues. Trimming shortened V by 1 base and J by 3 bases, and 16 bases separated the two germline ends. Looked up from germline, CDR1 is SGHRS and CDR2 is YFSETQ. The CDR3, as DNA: TGCGCCAGCAGCTTGTTCTCGTGGACTACCAAAGAGACCCAGTACTTC. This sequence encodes CASSLFSWTTKETQYF.

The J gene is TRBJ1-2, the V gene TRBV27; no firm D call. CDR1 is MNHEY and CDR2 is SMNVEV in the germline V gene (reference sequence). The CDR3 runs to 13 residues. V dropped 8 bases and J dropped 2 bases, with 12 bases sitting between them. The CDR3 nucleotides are TGTGCCAGCTCGATGGGATGGAACTATGGCTACACCTTC. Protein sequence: CASSMGWNYGYTF.

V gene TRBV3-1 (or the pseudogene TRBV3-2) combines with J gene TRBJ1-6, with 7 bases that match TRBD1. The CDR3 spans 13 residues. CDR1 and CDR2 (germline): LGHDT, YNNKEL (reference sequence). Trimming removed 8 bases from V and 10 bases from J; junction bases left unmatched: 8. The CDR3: CASASQGGSPLHF. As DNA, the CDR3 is TGTGCCAGCGCATCCCAGGGGGGGTCACCCCTCCACTTT.

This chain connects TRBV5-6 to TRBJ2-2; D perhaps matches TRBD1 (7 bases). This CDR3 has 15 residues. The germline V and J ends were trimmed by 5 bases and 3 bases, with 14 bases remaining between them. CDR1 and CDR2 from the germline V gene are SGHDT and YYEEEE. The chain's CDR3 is CASRRTGDYTGELFF. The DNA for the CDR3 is TGTGCCAGCAGAAGAACAGGGGACTACACCGGGGAGCTGTTTTTT.

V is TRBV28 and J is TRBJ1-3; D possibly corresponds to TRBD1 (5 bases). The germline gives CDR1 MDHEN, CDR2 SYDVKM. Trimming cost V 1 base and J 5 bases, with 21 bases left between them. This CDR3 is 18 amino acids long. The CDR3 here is CASSLSPGAPHGRNTIYF. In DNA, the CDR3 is TGTGCCAGCAGTTTATCTCCCGGGGCGCCGCATGGGAGAAACACCATATATTTT.